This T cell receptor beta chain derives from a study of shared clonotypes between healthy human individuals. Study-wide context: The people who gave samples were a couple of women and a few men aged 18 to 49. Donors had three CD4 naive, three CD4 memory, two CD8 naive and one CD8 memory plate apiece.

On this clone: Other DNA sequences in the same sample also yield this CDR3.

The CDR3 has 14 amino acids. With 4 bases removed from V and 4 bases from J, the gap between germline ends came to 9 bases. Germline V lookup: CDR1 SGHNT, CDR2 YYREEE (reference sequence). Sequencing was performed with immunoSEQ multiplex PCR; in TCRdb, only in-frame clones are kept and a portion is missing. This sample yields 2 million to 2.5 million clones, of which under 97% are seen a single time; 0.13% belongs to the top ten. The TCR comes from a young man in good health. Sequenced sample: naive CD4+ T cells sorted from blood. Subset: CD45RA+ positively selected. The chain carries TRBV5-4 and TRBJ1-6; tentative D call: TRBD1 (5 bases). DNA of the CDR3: TGTGCCAGCAGCCTCCAGGGTTATAATTCACCCCTCCACTTT. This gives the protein CASSLQGYNSPLHF.